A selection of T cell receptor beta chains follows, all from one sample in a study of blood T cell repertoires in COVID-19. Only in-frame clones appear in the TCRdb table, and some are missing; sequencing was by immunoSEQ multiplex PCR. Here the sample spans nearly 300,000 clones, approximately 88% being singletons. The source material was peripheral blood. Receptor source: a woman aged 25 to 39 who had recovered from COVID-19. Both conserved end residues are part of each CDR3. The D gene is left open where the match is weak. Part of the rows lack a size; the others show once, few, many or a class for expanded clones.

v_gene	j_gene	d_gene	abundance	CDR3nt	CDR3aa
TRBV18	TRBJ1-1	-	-	TGTGCCAGCTCACCGAACCCCAGGGGGAACACTGAAGCTTTCTTT	CASSPNPRGNTEAFF
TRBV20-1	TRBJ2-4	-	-	TGCAGTGCTAGAGATCGAGAGGATCAGTACTTC	CSARDREDQYF
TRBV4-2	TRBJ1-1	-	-	TGTGCCAGCAGCCAATCGACAGCCATGAACACTGAAGCTTTCTTT	CASSQSTAMNTEAFF
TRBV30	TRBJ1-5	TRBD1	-	TGTGCCTGGAGTGCTGGGACAGGGAATCAGCCCCAGCATTTT	CAWSAGTGNQPQHF
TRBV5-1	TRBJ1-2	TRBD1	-	TGCGCCAGCAGCCCGGACAGGGTGGTTTGGGGCTACACCTTC	CASSPDRVVWGYTF
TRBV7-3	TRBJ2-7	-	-	TGTGCCAGCAGCTTAGCGGGACTGACCTACGAGCAGTACTTC	CASSLAGLTYEQYF
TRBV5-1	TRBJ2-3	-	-	TGCGCCAGCAGCTACTGGACAGCCCCAGATACGCAGTATTTT	CASSYWTAPDTQYF
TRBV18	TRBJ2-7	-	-	TGTGCCAGCTCACCACGAGCCCGCTCCTACGAGCAGTACTTC	CASSPRARSYEQYF
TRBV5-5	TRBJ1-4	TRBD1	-	TGTGCCAGCAGCTTGCAGGGGGATGAAAAACTGTTTTTT	CASSLQGDEKLFF
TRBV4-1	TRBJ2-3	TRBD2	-	TGCGCCAGCAGCCCCATTGGCGGGGGGGCGGCAGATACGCAGTATTTT	CASSPIGGGAADTQYF
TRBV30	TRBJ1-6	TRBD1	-	TGTGCCTGGAGTCGCCGGGACAGGGGCCATTTTGTGGATTCACCCCTCCACTTT	CAWSRRDRGHFVDSPLHF
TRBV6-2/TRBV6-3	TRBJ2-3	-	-	TGTGCCAGCAGTTCCGCAGGCCCTAGCACAGATACGCAGTATTTT	CASSSAGPSTDTQYF
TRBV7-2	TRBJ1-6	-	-	TGTGCCAGCAGCTTAGTTCGACAAGATTCACCCCTCCACTTT	CASSLVRQDSPLHF
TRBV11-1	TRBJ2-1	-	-	TGTGCCAGCAGCTTAGCCGTTTACAATGAGCAGTTCTTC	CASSLAVYNEQFF
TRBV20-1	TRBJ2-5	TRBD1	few	TGCAGTACAGGGGGCCAAGAGACCCAGTACTTC	CSTGGQETQYF
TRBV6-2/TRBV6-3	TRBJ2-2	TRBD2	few	TGTGCCAGCAGTTACACCGAGCGGGGGGGCCGCGGCACCGGGGAGCTGTTTTTT	CASSYTERGGRGTGELFF
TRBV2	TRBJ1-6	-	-	TGTGCCAGCGGGGCCCCAAGATCACCCCTCCACTTT	CASGAPRSPLHF
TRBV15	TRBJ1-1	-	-	TGTGCCACCAGCAGAGATCTGTTGGTGGCAACTGAAGCTTTCTTT	CATSRDLLVATEAFF
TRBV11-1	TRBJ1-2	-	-	TGTGCCAGCAGCCCAGTGAGGGATGGTGGCTACACCTTC	CASSPVRDGGYTF
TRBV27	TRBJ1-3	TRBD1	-	TGTGCCTCCAGTAAGGGGGCAGGAAACACCATATATTTT	CASSKGAGNTIYF
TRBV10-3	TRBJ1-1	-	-	TGTGCCATCAGCAGGGGTTCGGGTGACACTGAAGCTTTCTTT	CAISRGSGDTEAFF
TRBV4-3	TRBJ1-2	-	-	TGCGCCAGCAGCTCAGGACAGAGCAACCATCATGGCTACACCTTC	CASSSGQSNHHGYTF
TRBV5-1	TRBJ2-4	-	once	TGCGCCAGCAGCACCCTGAGGGCGTCCAAAAACATTCAGTACTTC	CASSTLRASKNIQYF
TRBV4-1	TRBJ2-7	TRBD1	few	TGCGCCAGCAGCCGAGGGGACAGGACTTCATACGAGCAGTACTTC	CASSRGDRTSYEQYF
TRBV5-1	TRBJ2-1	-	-	TGCGCCAGCAGCTTAGCTGACATAAGATTCTTC	CASSLADIRFF
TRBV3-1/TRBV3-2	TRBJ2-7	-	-	TGTGCCAGCAGCCAAGGGGTCGGGGTGGTTTACGAGCAGTACTTC	CASSQGVGVVYEQYF
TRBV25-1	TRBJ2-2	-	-	TGTGCCAGCAGAACAGGAGACACCGGGGAGCTGTTTTTT	CASRTGDTGELFF
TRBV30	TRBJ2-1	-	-	TGTGCCTGGAGTATTGCGGGACTCCCCTCCGGGGATGAGCAGTTCTTC	CAWSIAGLPSGDEQFF
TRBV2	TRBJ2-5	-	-	TGTGCCATTCACCTGTCGGGGGAAGAGACCCAGTACTTC	CAIHLSGEETQYF
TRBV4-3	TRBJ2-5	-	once	TGCGCCAGCAGCCAAGATGGCGGGCCAGGTCGGGAGACCCAGTACTTC	CASSQDGGPGRETQYF
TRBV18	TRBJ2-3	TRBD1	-	TGTGCCAGCTCGCCCGGGACAGGGTTCACAGATACGCAGTATTTT	CASSPGTGFTDTQYF
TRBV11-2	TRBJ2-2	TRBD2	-	TGTGCCAGCAGCCCAGGGCAGGGAGGGACCGGGGAGCTGTTTTTT	CASSPGQGGTGELFF
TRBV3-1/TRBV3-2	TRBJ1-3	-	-	TGTGCCAGCAGCCAGGAACGAGGCGACACCATATATTTT	CASSQERGDTIYF
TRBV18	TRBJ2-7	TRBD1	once	TGTGCCAGCTCGTTCGGGACAGGTCAGGCGGGCGAGCAGTACTTC	CASSFGTGQAGEQYF
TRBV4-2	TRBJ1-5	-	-	TGTGCCAGCAGCCAATTAGGGGAGGGGTTTAGTAATCAGCCCCAGCATTTT	CASSQLGEGFSNQPQHF
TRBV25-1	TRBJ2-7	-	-	TGTGCCAGCAGTGCAGGGGTGACCTACGAGCAGTACTTC	CASSAGVTYEQYF
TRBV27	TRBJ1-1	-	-	TGTGCCAGCAGTCCGAGCCCCGGGGTTGGTGAAGCTTTCTTT	CASSPSPGVGEAFF
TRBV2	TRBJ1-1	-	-	TGTGCCAGCAGAACCAGGGTTGACACTGAAGCTTTCTTT	CASRTRVDTEAFF
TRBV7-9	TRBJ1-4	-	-	TGTGCCAGCAGCTCGCGACAGGCCGCTAATGAAAAACTGTTTTTT	CASSSRQAANEKLFF
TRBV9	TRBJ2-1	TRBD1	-	TGTGCCAGCAGCGGATCCGACAGGGCCTACAATGAGCAGTTCTTC	CASSGSDRAYNEQFF
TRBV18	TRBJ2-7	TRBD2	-	TGTGCCAGCCGCTGGGGGGGTCGGGACGAGCAGTACTTC	CASRWGGRDEQYF
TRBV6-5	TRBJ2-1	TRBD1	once	TGTGCCAGCAGAAAGGCAGGGGGCAATGAGCAGTTCTTC	CASRKAGGNEQFF
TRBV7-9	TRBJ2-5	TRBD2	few	TGTGCCAGCAGCTCTAGCGGGGGGTCAGAGACCCAGTACTTC	CASSSSGGSETQYF
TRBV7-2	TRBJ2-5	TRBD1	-	TGTGCCAGCAGGCTTAGGACAGGGATTGGAGAGACCCAGTACTTC	CASRLRTGIGETQYF
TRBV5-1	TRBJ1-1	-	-	TGCGCCAGCAGCTTGGACTTGGGAGGGAACACTGAAGCTTTCTTT	CASSLDLGGNTEAFF
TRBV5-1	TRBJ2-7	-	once	TGCGCCAGCAGCTTGTCGACGGGCGAGCAGTACTTC	CASSLSTGEQYF
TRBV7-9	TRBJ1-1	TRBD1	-	TGTGCCAGCAGTCCACAGGGGGGCACTGAAGCTTTCTTT	CASSPQGGTEAFF
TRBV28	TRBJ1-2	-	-	TGTGCCAGCAGTGAGGAGACAGCAGCTAACTATGGCTACACCTTC	CASSEETAANYGYTF
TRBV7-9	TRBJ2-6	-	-	TGTGCCAGCAGCTTAGAGAGCTCTGGGGCCAACGTCCTGACTTTC	CASSLESSGANVLTF
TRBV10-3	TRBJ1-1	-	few	TGTGCCATCAGTGACCCCTCAATTCGGGGCACTGAAGCTTTCTTT	CAISDPSIRGTEAFF
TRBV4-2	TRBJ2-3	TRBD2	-	TGTGCCAGCAGCCCCCCGGGACTAGCGGGGATCAGCACAGATACGCAGTATTTT	CASSPPGLAGISTDTQYF
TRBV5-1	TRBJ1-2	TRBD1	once	TGCGCCAGCAAACTTATCCCAACAGGGGGTGACTATGGCTACACCTTC	CASKLIPTGGDYGYTF
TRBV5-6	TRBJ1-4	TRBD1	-	TGTGCCAGCAGCGGGACAGGGGGTCCGCTAAGGAGTGAAAAACTGTTTTTT	CASSGTGGPLRSEKLFF
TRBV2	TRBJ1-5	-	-	TGTGCCAGCAGTCTAGGTGATCTCGGCAATCAGCCCCAGCATTTT	CASSLGDLGNQPQHF
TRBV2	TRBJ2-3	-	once	TGTGCCAGCGGAAACAGGGTCACCGATACGCAGTATTTT	CASGNRVTDTQYF
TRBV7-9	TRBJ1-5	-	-	TGTGCCAGCAGCTTAGGAGGAGGTAGCAATCAGCCCCAGCATTTT	CASSLGGGSNQPQHF
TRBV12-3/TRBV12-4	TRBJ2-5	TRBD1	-	TGTGCCAGCAGTTTGGACAGGGGAGAGACCCAGTACTTC	CASSLDRGETQYF
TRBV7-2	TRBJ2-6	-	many	TGTGCCAGCAGCTGGCGACAGGACCCATCTGGGGCCAACGTCCTGACTTTC	CASSWRQDPSGANVLTF
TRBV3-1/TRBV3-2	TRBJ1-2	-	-	TGTGCCAGCAGCCAACTAACAGCTAACTATGGCTACACCTTC	CASSQLTANYGYTF
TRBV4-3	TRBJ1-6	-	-	TGCGCCAGCAGCCTCGTGAAAGGGGCCATAGGAAATTCACCCCTCCACTTT	CASSLVKGAIGNSPLHF